This TCR beta chain was sequenced during a study of cytomegalovirus exposure and HLA in healthy donors. Study conclusions and caveats: The HLA-A and HLA-B alleles of most subjects were reportedly predicted accurately from TCR beta sequences. Per a later analysis, HLA-associated TCR beta chains showed more clonal expansion than other, equally common TCR beta chains. A later analysis linked a missense DCLRE1C variant to TCR beta V- and J-gene trimming.

Primers included in the PCR were 60 Vbeta and 13 Jbeta primers. The assay was immunoSEQ multiplex PCR, and TCRdb's table has in-frame clones only and misses some. The table has roughly 100,000 clones, approximately 87% seen once; the top ten hold just over 2.5%. For this clone: Its antigen is currently unknown.

Germline assignment: CDR1 WNHNN and CDR2 SYGVQD (reference sequence). The CDR3 consists of 13 residues. Deletions cut 6 bases from V and 5 bases from J, with 13 bases between. The sequence derives from a man aged 35-49 years in good health and CMV-seronegative. V and J are TRBV10-1 and TRBJ2-5; D may be TRBD1 (5 bases). Sample: PBMCs. The CDR3 DNA follows: TGCGCCAGCAGCCAACAGGTTTGGGAGACCCAGTACTTC. Amino acids: CASSQQVWETQYF.